Following are 14 T cell receptor beta chains from one sample sequenced in a study of blood T cells in healthy people across ages. Primed by a sample-barcoded 5' primer and a J-beta primer mix, a second PCR proceeded for about 6 to 11 cycles. Each CDR3 protein gets one entry after TCRdb re-called the 5' RACE reads with MiXCR. The sample gives approximately 360,000 distinct CDR3 sequences, 50% to 60% of which show up once; around 49% is in the top ten. Material for sequencing was blood. The origin of the receptors is a man in his sixties in good health.

The CDR3 reads CASSSSGPVAGEQYF. The CDR3 bases are TGTGCCAGCAGTTCTTCTGGCCCCGTGGCAGGCGAGCAGTACTTC. This sequence joins TRBV28 and TRBJ2-7; D gene ambiguous. From germline, CDR1 is MDHEN and CDR2 SYDVKM. V dropped 4 bases and J dropped 6 bases, with 19 bases sitting between them. CDR3 size: 15 residues.

The sample holds one count of this clonotype. The CDR3 DNA sequence: TGTGCCAGCAGCTTCGCTAGCCAAGAGACCCAGTACTTC. Amino acid sequence: CASSFASQETQYF. The V call is TRBV7-2, the J call TRBJ2-5; D is undetermined. The ends were cut back, 3 bases at V and 1 base at J, with 6 bases in the middle. The CDR3 contains 13 residues. Germline CDR1 and CDR2: SGHTA and FQGNSA.

As regards this clonotype: Sequence at one end of the junction differs from germline and may be a read error. The chain recombines TRBV2 with TRBJ1-2, with D unclear. CDR3 length: 12 residues. The germline CDR1 and CDR2 sequences are SNHLY and FYNNEI. The CDR3, as DNA: TGTGCCAGCAACCCCGACGGGGTTGGCTACACTTTC. Protein sequence: CASNPDGVGYTF. Variable domain in full (rest from reference TRBV2 and TRBJ1-2): EPEVTQTPSHQVTQMGQEVILRCVPISNHLYFYWYRQILGQKVEFLVSFYNNEISEKSEIFDDQFSVERPDGSNFTLKIRSTKLEDSAMYFCASNPDGVGYTFGSGTRLTVV.

The chain combines TRBV27 with TRBJ1-2; perhaps TRBD1 as D (6 bases). The CDR3 totals 14 residues. Per germline, CDR1 MNHEY and CDR2 SMNVEV (reference sequence). V was clipped by 7 bases and J by 2 bases, with 14 bases between them. For the CDR3, the DNA is TGTGCCAGCAAGGGGGGGTCACTAAACTATGGCTACACCTTC. Its protein is CASKGGSLNYGYTF.

This clonotype was detected only a few times. The chain employs TRBV6-2 or TRBV6-3 and TRBJ2-1; D gene ambiguous. The V gene lost 4 bases and the J gene lost 6 bases, with 10 bases spanning the gap. The CDR3 is 13 residues long. Germline-derived CDR1 and CDR2 are MNHEY and SVGEGT. CDR3 bases: TGTGCCAGCAGTTCCCCACCTGGCAATGAGCAGTTCTTC. Translation gives CASSSPPGNEQFF.

As concerns this clonotype: A much larger clone sits a single nucleotide away, making a read error possible. This chain links TRBV29-1 with TRBJ2-1; D unclear. Germline CDR1 and CDR2: SQVTM and ANQGSEA. Trimming left V 4 bases short and J 5 bases short, with 21 bases between. The CDR3 is 16 amino acids. CDR3 sequence: CSVGLTKKSPNNEQFF. The CDR3 DNA follows: TGCAGCGTTGGATTGACAAAAAAAAGCCCCAACAATGAGCAGTTCTTC.

The chain uses TRBV2 and TRBJ2-2; D may be TRBD1 or TRBD2 (5 bases each). From germline, CDR1 is SNHLY and CDR2 FYNNEI. The CDR3 spans 17 residues. The germline V and J ends were trimmed by 6 bases and 6 bases, with 23 bases remaining between them. CDR3 sequence: CASSAHAGRGAAGELFF. The CDR3 nucleotides read TGTGCCAGCAGCGCCCATGCCGGACGAGGGGCCGCCGGGGAGCTGTTTTTT.

This clonotype has just a few counts. The V and J genes are TRBV4-2 and TRBJ1-6; the D is unclear. Trimming removed 4 bases from V and 9 bases from J, with 19 bases in between. The CDR3 spans 16 residues. The germline gives CDR1 LGHNA, CDR2 YNFKEQ. The CDR3 DNA reads TGTGCCAGCAGCCGCCGTGAGGCAGGCTTTATTTCACCCCTCCACTTT. As protein: CASSRREAGFISPLHF.

The rearrangement joins TRBV16 to TRBJ1-2; possible D gene TRBD1, 5 bases. Trimming shortened V by 2 bases and J by 2 bases, and 15 bases separated the two germline ends. Per germline, CDR1 KGHSY and CDR2 FQNENV. The CDR3 contains 16 residues. CDR3 protein: CASSQTGLPENYGYTF. CDR3 DNA sequence: TGTGCCAGCAGCCAAACGGGACTCCCGGAGAACTATGGCTACACCTTC.

The chain recombines TRBV7-3 with TRBJ2-3; D is possibly TRBD1 or TRBD2 (5 bases each). Deletions cut 1 base from V and 0 bases from J, with 14 bases between. CDR1 is SGHTA, CDR2 FQGTGA, per germline. CDR3 length: 17 amino acids. The CDR3 nucleotides read TGTGCCAGCAGCTTAAGCGGTCCGGGACCTAGCACAGATACGCAGTATTTT. Encoded protein: CASSLSGPGPSTDTQYF.

The chain links TRBV5-5 to TRBJ1-5; D gene ambiguous. Germline V gene sequence: CDR1 SGHKS, CDR2 YYEKEE (reference sequence). The CDR3 runs to 15 residues. V was trimmed by 0 bases and J by 0 bases, leaving 7 bases between them. The CDR3: CASSLGSNSNQPQHF. The CDR3 coding sequence is TGTGCCAGCAGCTTGGGGAGCAATAGCAATCAGCCCCAGCATTTT.

This rearrangement joins TRBV10-3 to TRBJ2-5, with 9 bases aligning to TRBD1. Germline CDR1 and CDR2: ENHRY and SYGVKD. The CDR3 length is 15 residues. Losses at the gene ends were 6 bases for V and 3 bases for J; bases not matched to a gene: 8. The CDR3 loop is CAISSRGQGEETQYF. The CDR3 nucleotides read TGTGCCATCAGCAGCCGGGGACAGGGAGAAGAGACCCAGTACTTC.

V and J are TRBV28 and TRBJ2-1; TRBD2 matches at 13 bases. This CDR3 is built from 15 residues. The germline gives CDR1 MDHEN, CDR2 SYDVKM. V gave up 3 bases and J gave up 6 bases; unmatched junction bases: 2. CDR3 nucleotide sequence: TGTGCCAGCAGTTTCGGGACTAGCGGGATCAATGAGCAGTTCTTC. As protein: CASSFGTSGINEQFF. The variable domain in full, completed from reference TRBV28 and TRBJ2-1, reads DVKVTQSSRYLVKRTGEKVFLECVQDMDHENMFWYRQDPGLGLRLIYFSYDVKMKEKGDIPEGYSVSREKKERFSLILESASTNQTSMYLCASSFGTSGINEQFFGPGTRLTVL.

This clonotype has more than one count but fewer than ten. The gene calls are TRBV7-2 and TRBJ2-5; D remains ambiguous. Trimming pared 5 bases from V and 5 bases from J, leaving 12 bases between. Germline V gene data show CDR1 as SGHTA and CDR2 as FQGNSA. This CDR3 comprises 13 residues. The CDR3 sequence is CASSIGPRETQYF. The DNA for the CDR3 is TGTGCCAGCAGCATAGGGCCCCGGGAGACCCAGTACTTC.